The present T cell receptor beta chain was sequenced within a study of Graves' ophthalmopathy and Graves' hyperthyroidism. Study-wide points: As the model predicted ophthalmopathy progression, it achieved a sensitivity of 65% to 71% and a specificity of approximately 72%. Sensitivity of approximately 88% and specificity of nearly 82% were achieved when a 13-signature model separated ophthalmopathy from stable hyperthyroidism.

Amplification of the TCR beta CDR3 regions used RNA transcripts (as template). Scientists carried out first-round RT-PCR using HTBI primers and then a second-round multiplex PCR. TCRdb analysed the multiplex PCR reads with MiXCR anew, one entry per CDR3 protein. The data contain approximately 380,000 distinct CDR3 sequences, 21% of them seen just once; the ten biggest clones take up approximately 3.2%. Deletions cut 5 bases from V and 2 bases from J, with 10 bases between. Germline loops: CDR1 MNHEY, CDR2 SMNVEV (reference sequence). CDR3 length: 13 residues. The evidence that diagnosis relied on was clinical symptoms, serum thyroxine, TRAb, thyroid ultrasound and orbital computed tomography. PBMCs had their origin in fresh peripheral blood (approximately 10 ml). This clonotype was picked up a small number of times. The target antigen is unknown.

The chain joins TRBV27 to TRBJ2-7; no reliable D call. The sequence came from a woman younger than 30 with stable Graves' hyperthyroidism. The sequenced material came from peripheral blood. The DNA of the CDR3 is TGTGCCAGCAGTCCCCAAATAGCCTACGAGCAGTACTTC. Amino acid sequence: CASSPQIAYEQYF.